The clone carrying this T cell receptor (beta chain) was observed at least ten times. TCRdb passed the RT-PCR reads through MiXCR, listing each CDR3 protein once. The data contain about 680,000 distinct CDR3 sequences, approximately 15% of them singletons. This CDR3 contains 15 residues. V shed 5 bases and J shed 2 bases, with 16 bases lying between them. Germline loops: CDR1 DFQATT, CDR2 SNEGSKA (reference sequence). Sequencing input: memory CD4+ T cells from blood. This receptor was taken from a female donor in good health, serving as a healthy control. The chain has TRBV20-1 and TRBJ2-1; D may match TRBD1 or TRBD2 (6 bases each). The CDR3 coding sequence is TGCAGTGCTCCCCGAGGGGGGATCGCCTACAATGAGCAGTTCTTC. Translating gives CSAPRGGIAYNEQFF.